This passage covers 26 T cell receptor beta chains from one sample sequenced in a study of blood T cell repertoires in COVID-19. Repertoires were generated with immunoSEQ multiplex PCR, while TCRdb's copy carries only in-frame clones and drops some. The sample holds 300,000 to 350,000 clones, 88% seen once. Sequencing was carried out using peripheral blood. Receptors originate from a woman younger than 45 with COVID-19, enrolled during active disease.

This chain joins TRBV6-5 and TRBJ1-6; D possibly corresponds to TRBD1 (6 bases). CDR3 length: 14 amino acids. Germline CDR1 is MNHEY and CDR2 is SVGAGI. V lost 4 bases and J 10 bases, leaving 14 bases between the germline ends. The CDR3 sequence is CASSSRGRRSPLHF. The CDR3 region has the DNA TGTGCCAGCAGTTCCAGGGGAAGGAGATCACCCCTCCACTTT.

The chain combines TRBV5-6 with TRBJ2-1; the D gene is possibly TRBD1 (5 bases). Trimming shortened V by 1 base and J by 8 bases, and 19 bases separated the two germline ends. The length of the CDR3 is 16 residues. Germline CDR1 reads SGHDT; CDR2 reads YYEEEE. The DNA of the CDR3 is TGTGCCAGCAGCTTGAGTGTGGGCGGACATGTCGATGAGCAGTTCTTC. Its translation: CASSLSVGGHVDEQFF.

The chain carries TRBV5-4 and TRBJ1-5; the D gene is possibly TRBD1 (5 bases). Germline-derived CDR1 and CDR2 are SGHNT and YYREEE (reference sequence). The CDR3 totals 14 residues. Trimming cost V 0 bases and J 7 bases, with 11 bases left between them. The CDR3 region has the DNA TGTGCCAGCAGCTTGGAACCAGGGATCCAGCCCCAGCATTTT. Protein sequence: CASSLEPGIQPQHF.

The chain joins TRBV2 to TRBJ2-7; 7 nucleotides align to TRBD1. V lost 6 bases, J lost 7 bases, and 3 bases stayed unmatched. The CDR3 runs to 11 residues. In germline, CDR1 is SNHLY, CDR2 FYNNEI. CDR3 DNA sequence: TGTGCCAGCAGGGCGACAGGGGAGCAGTACTTC. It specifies CASRATGEQYF.

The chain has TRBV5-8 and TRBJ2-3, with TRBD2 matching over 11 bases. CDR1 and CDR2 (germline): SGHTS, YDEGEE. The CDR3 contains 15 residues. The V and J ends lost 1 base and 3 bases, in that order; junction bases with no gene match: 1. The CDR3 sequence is CASSLRLAGTDTQYF. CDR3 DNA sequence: TGTGCCAGCAGCTTGCGACTAGCGGGGACAGATACGCAGTATTTT.

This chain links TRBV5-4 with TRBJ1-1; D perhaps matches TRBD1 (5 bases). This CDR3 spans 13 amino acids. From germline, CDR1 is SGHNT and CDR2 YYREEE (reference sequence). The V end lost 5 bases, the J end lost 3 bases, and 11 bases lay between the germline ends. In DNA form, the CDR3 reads TGTGCCAGCAGGGACACTTTGGACACTGAAGCTTTCTTT. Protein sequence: CASRDTLDTEAFF. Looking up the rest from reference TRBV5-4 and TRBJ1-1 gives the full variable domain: ETGVTQSPTHLIKTRGQQVTLRCSSQSGHNTVSWYQQALGQGPQFIFQYYREEENGRGNFPPRFSGLQFPNYSSELNVNALELDDSALYLCASRDTLDTEAFFGQGTRLTVV.

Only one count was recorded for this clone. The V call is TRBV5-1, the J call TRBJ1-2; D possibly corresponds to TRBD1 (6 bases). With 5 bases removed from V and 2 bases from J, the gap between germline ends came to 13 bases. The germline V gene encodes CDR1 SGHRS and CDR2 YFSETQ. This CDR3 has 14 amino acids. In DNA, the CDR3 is TGCGCCAGCAGTGCCCAGGGGCACAACTATGGCTACACCTTC. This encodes CASSAQGHNYGYTF.

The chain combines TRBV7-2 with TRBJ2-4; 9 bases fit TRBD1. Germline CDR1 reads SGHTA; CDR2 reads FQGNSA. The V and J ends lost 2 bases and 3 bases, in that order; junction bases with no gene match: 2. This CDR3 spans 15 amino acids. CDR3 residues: CASSLWGQGKNIQYF. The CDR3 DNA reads TGTGCCAGCAGCTTATGGGGACAGGGCAAAAACATTCAGTACTTC.

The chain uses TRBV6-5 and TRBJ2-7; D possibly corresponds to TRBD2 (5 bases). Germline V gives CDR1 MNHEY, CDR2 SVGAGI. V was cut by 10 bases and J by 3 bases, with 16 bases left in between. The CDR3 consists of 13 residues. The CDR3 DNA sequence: TGTGCCACCGGGCCTACTAGGGACTACGAGCAGTACGTC. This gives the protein CATGPTRDYEQYV.

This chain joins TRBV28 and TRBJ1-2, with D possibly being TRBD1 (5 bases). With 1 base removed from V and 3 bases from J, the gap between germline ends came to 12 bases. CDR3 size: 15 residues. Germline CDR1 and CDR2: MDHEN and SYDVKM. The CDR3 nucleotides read TGTGCCAGCAGTTTATTAAACAGGTTGGACTATGGCTACACCTTC. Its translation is CASSLLNRLDYGYTF.

In DNA, the CDR3 is TGTGCCAGCAGCCTCCGACAGGGAACATACAATGAGCAGTTCTTC. It specifies CASSLRQGTYNEQFF. This chain joins TRBV11-3 and TRBJ2-1; 7 nucleotides line up with TRBD1. V lost 5 bases, J lost 4 bases, and 8 bases stayed unmatched. The CDR3 is 15 residues long. The V gene's germline CDR1 is SGHNT and CDR2 YENEEA.

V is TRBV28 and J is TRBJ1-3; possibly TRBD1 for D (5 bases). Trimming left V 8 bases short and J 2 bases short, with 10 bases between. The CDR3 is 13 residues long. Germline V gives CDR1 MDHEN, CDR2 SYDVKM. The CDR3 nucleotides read TGTGCCAGCCGACAGATCGCTGGAAACACCATATATTTT. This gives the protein CASRQIAGNTIYF.

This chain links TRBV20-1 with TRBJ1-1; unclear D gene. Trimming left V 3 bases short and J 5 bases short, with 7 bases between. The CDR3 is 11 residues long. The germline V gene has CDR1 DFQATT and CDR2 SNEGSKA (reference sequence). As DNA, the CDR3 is TGCAGTGCTAGTATCGTAACTGAAGCTTTCTTT. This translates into CSASIVTEAFF.

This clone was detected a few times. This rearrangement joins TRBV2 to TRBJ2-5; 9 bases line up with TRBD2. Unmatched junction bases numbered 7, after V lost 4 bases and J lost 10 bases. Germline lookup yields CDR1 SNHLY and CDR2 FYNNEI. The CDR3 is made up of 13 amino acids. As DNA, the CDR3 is TGTGCCAGCAGTGGGGATAGCGGGGGAAACCAGTACTTC. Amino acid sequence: CASSGDSGGNQYF.

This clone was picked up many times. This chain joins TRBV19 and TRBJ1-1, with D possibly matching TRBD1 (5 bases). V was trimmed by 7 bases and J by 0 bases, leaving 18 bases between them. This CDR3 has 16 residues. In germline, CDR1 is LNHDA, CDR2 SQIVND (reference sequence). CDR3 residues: CASKVGGGTLNTEAFF. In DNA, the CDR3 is TGTGCCAGTAAGGTGGGAGGAGGGACCCTGAACACTGAAGCTTTCTTT. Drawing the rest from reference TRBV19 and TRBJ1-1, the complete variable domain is DGGITQSPKYLFRKEGQNVTLSCEQNLNHDAMYWYRQDPGQGLRLIYYSQIVNDFQKGDIAEGYSVSREKKESFPLTVTSAQKNPTAFYLCASKVGGGTLNTEAFFGQGTRLTVV.

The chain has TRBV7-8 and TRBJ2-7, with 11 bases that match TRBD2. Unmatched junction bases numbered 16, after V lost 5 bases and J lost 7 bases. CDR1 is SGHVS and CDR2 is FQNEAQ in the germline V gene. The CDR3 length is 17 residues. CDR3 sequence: CASSTQIAGGPGEEQYV. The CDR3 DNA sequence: TGTGCCAGCAGCACTCAAATAGCGGGGGGGCCTGGGGAAGAGCAGTACGTC.

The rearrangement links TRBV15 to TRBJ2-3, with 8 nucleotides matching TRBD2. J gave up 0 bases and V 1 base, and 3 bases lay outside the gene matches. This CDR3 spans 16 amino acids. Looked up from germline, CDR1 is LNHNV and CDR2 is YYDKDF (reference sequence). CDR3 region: CATSRGASGSTDTQYF. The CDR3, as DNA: TGTGCCACCAGCAGAGGGGCTAGCGGGAGCACAGATACGCAGTATTTT. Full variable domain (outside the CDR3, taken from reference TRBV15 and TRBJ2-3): DAMVIQNPRYQVTQFGKPVTLSCSQTLNHNVMYWYQQKSSQAPKLLFHYYDKDFNNEADTPDNFQSRRPNTSFCFLDIRSPGLGDTAMYLCATSRGASGSTDTQYFGPGTRLTVL.

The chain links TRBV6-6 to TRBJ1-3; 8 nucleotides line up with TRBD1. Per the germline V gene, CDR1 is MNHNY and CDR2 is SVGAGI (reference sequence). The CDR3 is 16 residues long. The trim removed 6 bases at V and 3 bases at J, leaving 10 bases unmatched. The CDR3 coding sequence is TGTGCCAGCAGCCAATCAGGGGGCGCAGATGGAAACACCATATATTTT. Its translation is CASSQSGGADGNTIYF.

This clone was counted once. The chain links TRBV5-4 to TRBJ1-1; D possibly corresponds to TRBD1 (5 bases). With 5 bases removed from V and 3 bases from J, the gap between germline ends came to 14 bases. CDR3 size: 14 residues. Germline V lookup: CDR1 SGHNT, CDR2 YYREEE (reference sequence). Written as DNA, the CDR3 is TGTGCCAGCAGGTTCCGGGGGGGTGACACTGAAGCTTTCTTT. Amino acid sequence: CASRFRGGDTEAFF.

The CDR3 DNA sequence: TGTGCCAGCAGTCGTAGCGGGGGGGGTCCAGATACGCAGTATTTT. Translation gives CASSRSGGGPDTQYF. The rearrangement uses TRBV6-5 and TRBJ2-3; 11 bases match TRBD2. Germline CDR1 and CDR2: MNHEY and SVGAGI. V trimming: 5 bases; J trimming: 4 bases; junction bases outside the gene matches: 5. The CDR3 runs to 15 residues.

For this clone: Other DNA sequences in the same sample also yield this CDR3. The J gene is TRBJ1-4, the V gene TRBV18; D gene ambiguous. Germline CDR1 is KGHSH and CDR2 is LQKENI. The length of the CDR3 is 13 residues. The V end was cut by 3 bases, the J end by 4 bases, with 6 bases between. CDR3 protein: CASSPGVNEKLFF. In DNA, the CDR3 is TGTGCCAGCTCACCGGGAGTTAATGAAAAACTGTTTTTT.

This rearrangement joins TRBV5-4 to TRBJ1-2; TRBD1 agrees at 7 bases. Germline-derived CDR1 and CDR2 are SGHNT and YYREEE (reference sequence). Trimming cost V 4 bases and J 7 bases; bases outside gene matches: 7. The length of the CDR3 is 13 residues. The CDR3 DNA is TGTGCCAGCAGCCTAGACAGGGAGGTTGGCTACACCTTC. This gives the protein CASSLDREVGYTF.

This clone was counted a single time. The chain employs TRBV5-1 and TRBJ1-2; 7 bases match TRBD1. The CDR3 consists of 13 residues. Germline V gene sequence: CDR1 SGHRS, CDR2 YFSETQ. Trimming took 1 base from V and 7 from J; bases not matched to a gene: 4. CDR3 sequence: CASSLFSGGGYTF. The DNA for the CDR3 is TGCGCCAGCAGCTTGTTTTCAGGGGGTGGCTACACCTTC.

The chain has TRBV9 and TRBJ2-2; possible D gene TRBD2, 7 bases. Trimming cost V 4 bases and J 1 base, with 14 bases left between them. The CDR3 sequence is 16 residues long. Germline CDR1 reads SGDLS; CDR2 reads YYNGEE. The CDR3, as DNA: TGTGCCAGCAGCCCACGGGGGGCTATGAACACCGGGGAGCTGTTTTTT. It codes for CASSPRGAMNTGELFF.

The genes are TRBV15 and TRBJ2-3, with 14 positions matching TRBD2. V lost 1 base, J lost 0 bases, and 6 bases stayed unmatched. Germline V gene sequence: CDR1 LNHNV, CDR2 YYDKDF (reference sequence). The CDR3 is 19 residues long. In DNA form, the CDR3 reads TGTGCCACCAGCAGAGCTGGACTAGCGGGGGGTTCTAGCACAGATACGCAGTATTTT. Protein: CATSRAGLAGGSSTDTQYF. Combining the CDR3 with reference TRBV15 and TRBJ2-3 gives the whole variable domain DAMVIQNPRYQVTQFGKPVTLSCSQTLNHNVMYWYQQKSSQAPKLLFHYYDKDFNNEADTPDNFQSRRPNTSFCFLDIRSPGLGDTAMYLCATSRAGLAGGSSTDTQYFGPGTRLTVL.

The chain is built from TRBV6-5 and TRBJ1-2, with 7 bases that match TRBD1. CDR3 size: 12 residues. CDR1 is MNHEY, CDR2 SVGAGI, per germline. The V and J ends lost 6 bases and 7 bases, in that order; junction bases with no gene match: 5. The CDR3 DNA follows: TGTGCCAGCAGCTATACAGGGGTTGGCTACACCTTC. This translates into CASSYTGVGYTF.